The TCR beta chain described here comes from a study of CD8 T cells in ankylosing spondylitis. Overall study results and limits: Ankylosing spondylitis blood appeared to carry a characteristic TCR beta motif of roughly eight highly homologous variants. In reactive arthritis synovial fluid and blood, some motif variants had been reported before. Researchers report that disease-linked clones proved CD8+ and relatively rare in peripheral blood.

Note on this clonotype: Its cognate antigen is unknown.

This CDR3 has 16 residues. The germline gives CDR1 ENHRY, CDR2 SYGVKD. V trimming: 8 bases; J trimming: 2 bases; junction bases outside the gene matches: 10. The authors made TCR beta libraries by quantitative 5'-RACE with molecular barcodes. TCRdb re-called the 5' RACE reads through MiXCR, storing one row per CDR3 protein. The sample holds some 200,000 distinct CDR3 sequences, about 13% seen once. The chain joins TRBV10-3 to TRBJ2-2; 8 nucleotides line up with TRBD1. This sequence originates from a male donor with ankylosing spondylitis or in good health (not recorded which). The sample was blood, either unsorted or a sorted T cell fraction (not recorded which). The CDR3 DNA follows: TGTGCCATCGGGGTGACAGGGGAAATAAACACCGGGGAGCTGTTTTTT. Translated, it gives CAIGVTGEINTGELFF.